This T cell receptor beta chain originates from a study of technical replicates of blood from a few donors. TCRdb's copy holds only in-frame clones and misses some; the assay was immunoSEQ multiplex PCR. Of some 98,000 clones listed, approximately 96% were seen once; the top ten hold 0.2% to 0.25%. The CDR3 sequence is 15 residues long. V was clipped by 4 bases and J by 7 bases; unmatched bases: 10. CDR1 and CDR2 (germline): SGHRS, YFSETQ. The sample consisted of T cells isolated from PBMCs. This clonotype originated in a human donor in good health. V and J are TRBV5-1 and TRBJ2-1, with 8 bases lining up with TRBD2. The CDR3 sequence is CASSIVAGYENEQFF. The CDR3 nucleotides are TGCGCCAGCAGCATAGTAGCGGGATATGAGAATGAGCAGTTCTTC.